What follows are 6 T cell receptor beta chains derived from one specimen sequenced in a study of naive and memory T cell subsets. Both TRBC1 and TRBC2 were covered by a beta constant-region primer of two equimolar oligonucleotides. Each CDR3 protein gets one entry after TCRdb re-called the UMI-ligation and nested PCR reads with MiXCR. The sample holds roughly 140,000 distinct CDR3 sequences, approximately 15% seen once. The specimen sequenced was naive CD4+ T cells from blood. The receptors stem from a human donor in good health.

This chain joins TRBV28 and TRBJ2-7; D perhaps matches TRBD1 (6 bases). V shed 6 bases and J shed 2 bases, with 20 bases lying between them. CDR1 MDHEN and CDR2 SYDVKM come from the germline V gene. The CDR3 covers 16 residues. CDR3: CASRRGGGAHPYEQYF. The CDR3 DNA reads TGTGCCAGCAGAAGAGGTGGGGGCGCACACCCCTACGAGCAGTACTTC.

The table lists this clonotype with a few counts. The V gene is TRBV10-3, the J gene TRBJ1-3, with D uncertain. CDR1 ENHRY and CDR2 SYGVKD come from the germline V gene. Trimming cost V 3 bases and J 4 bases, with 13 bases left between them. This CDR3 has 15 residues. CDR3 sequence reads: CAISENTRYGNTIYF. The CDR3 DNA reads as TGTGCCATCAGTGAAAACACCCGGTACGGAAACACCATATATTTT.

V and J are TRBV7-2 and TRBJ2-1; 8 positions agree with TRBD2. This CDR3 comprises 12 residues. V shed 7 bases and J 8 bases; nucleotides not matched to a gene: 4. From germline, CDR1 is SGHTA and CDR2 FQGNSA. The CDR3 reads CASKAGGYEQFF. The CDR3 DNA reads as TGTGCCAGCAAGGCGGGAGGCTATGAGCAGTTCTTC. The full variable domain, completed using reference TRBV7-2 and TRBJ2-1, is GAGVSQSPSNKVTEKGKDVELRCDPISGHTALYWYRQSLGQGLEFLIYFQGNSAPDKSGLPSDRFSAERTGGSVSTLTIQRTQQEDSAVYLCASKAGGYEQFFGPGTRLTVL.

In this sample, this clonotype turned up a few times. The J gene is TRBJ2-7, the V gene TRBV28; weak D call: TRBD1 (6 bases). V shed 3 bases and J shed 5 bases, with 17 bases lying between them. Germline V gene lookup returns CDR1 MDHEN and CDR2 SYDVKM. The CDR3 length is 15 residues. For the CDR3, the DNA is TGTGCCAGCAGTTTGGCCTCCGCAGGGGCCGACGAGCAGTACTTC. Translated, it gives CASSLASAGADEQYF.

The chain joins TRBV12-3 or TRBV12-4 to TRBJ2-7, with a tentative D call TRBD2 (7 bases). This CDR3 spans 16 amino acids. V was trimmed by 3 bases and J by 6 bases, leaving 21 bases between them. The CDR3 DNA follows: TGTGCCAGCAGTTTGGGGGGCGGGAGCCGAGCATCCGAGCAGTACTTC. Amino acid sequence: CASSLGGGSRASEQYF.

The chain employs TRBV10-3 and TRBJ2-7; TRBD1 matches at 8 bases. The CDR3 length is 14 residues. Germline assignment: CDR1 ENHRY and CDR2 SYGVKD. V was clipped by 7 bases and J by 1 base; unmatched bases: 6. The CDR3 sequence is CAITDRGLSYEQYF. The CDR3 nucleotides read TGTGCCATCACCGACAGGGGACTTTCCTACGAGCAGTACTTC.